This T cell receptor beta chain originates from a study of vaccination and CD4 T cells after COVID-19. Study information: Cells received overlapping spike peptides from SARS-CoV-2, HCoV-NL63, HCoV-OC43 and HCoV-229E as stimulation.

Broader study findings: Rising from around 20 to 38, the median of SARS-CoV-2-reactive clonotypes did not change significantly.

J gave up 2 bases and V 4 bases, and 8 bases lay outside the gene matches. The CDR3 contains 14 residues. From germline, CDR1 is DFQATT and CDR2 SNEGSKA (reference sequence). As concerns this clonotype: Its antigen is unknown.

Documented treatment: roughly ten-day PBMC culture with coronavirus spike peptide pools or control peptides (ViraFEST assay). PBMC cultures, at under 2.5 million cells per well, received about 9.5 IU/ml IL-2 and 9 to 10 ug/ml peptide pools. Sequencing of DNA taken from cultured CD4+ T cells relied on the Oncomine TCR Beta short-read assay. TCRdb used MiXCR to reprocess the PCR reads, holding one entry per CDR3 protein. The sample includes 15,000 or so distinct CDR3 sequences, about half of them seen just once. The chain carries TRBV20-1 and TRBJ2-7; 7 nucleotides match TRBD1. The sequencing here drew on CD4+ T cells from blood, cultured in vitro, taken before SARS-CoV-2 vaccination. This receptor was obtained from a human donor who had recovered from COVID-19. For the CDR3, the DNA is TGCAGTGCTACCCCTCGGACAGGCCCCTACGAGCAGTACTTC. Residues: CSATPRTGPYEQYF.